The clone carrying this T cell receptor beta chain was counted once. Its antigen is unknown. Other DNA variants within this sample encode the same CDR3. This entry comes from a study of shared clonotypes between healthy human individuals. Across the study: Each donor contributed plates that comprised three CD4 naive, three CD4 memory, two CD8 naive and one CD8 memory.

Study conclusions and caveats: Naive subsets tended to show greater estimated richness than memory subsets. With few donors, the genetic and exposure-history diversity represented was limited.

This CDR3 region has 13 residues. Germline loops: CDR1 MDHEN, CDR2 SYDVKM. V gave up 3 bases and J gave up 3 bases, with 9 bases separating them. CD4+ cells underwent separation, giving CD45RA+ naive and CD45RA-negative memory subsets. TCRdb's copy holds only in-frame clones and misses some; the assay was immunoSEQ multiplex PCR. The sample yields about 2 million clones, 85% to 95% seen once. Material for sequencing was naive CD4+ T cells sorted from blood. Specified subset: CD45RA+ positively selected. The chain recombines TRBV28 with TRBJ2-7; tentatively, D is TRBD1 (6 bases). This sequence was found in a man between 18 and 29 years old in good health. CDR3 loop: CASSFAQGYEQYF. The CDR3 DNA is TGTGCCAGCAGTTTTGCACAGGGCTACGAGCAGTACTTC. The variable domain in full, with the rest retrieved from reference TRBV28 and TRBJ2-7, is DVKVTQSSRYLVKRTGEKVFLECVQDMDHENMFWYRQDPGLGLRLIYFSYDVKMKEKGDIPEGYSVSREKKERFSLILESASTNQTSMYLCASSFAQGYEQYFGPGTRLTVT.